This T cell receptor (beta chain) appears in the sequencing data of a study of cytomegalovirus exposure and HLA in healthy donors. Notes on the study in general: Prior analysis indicated that the majority of TCR beta V segments exhibited productivity approximately 90% or approximately 30% of the time.

This CDR3 has 14 residues. V was pared by 5 bases and J by 7 bases, with 17 bases between. The germline gives CDR1 MNHEY, CDR2 SMNVEV (reference sequence). Amplification used 60 Vbeta primers and 13 Jbeta primers. The table came from immunoSEQ multiplex PCR; TCRdb's copy has only in-frame clones and leaves some out. The sample includes fewer than 80,000 clones, around 80% of them seen just once. Notes on this clone: What it recognizes is unknown.

The source is a man aged 25 to 40 in good health and CMV-seronegative. J is TRBJ1-2 and V is TRBV27, with D tentatively TRBD1 (6 bases). What was sequenced was PBMCs. CDR3 sequence reads: CASSAYRERGGYTF. CDR3 nucleotide sequence: TGTGCCAGCAGTGCCTACAGGGAACGGGGTGGCTACACCTTC.